The T cell receptor beta chain described here comes from a study of blood T cell repertoires in COVID-19. Trimming removed 2 bases from V and 1 base from J, with 11 bases in between. The germline gives CDR1 LGHDT, CDR2 YNNKEL (reference sequence). The CDR3 length is 15 residues. TCRdb's copy holds only in-frame clones and misses some; the assay was immunoSEQ multiplex PCR. The sample holds approximately 480,000 clones, about 91% seen once. Sequenced sample: peripheral blood. This clonotype originated in a man aged 18 to 35 with COVID-19, enrolled during active disease. The rearrangement joins TRBV3-1 (or the pseudogene TRBV3-2) to TRBJ1-1; D might be TRBD1 (5 bases). The CDR3 here is CASSQSWRGNTEAFF. Written as DNA, the CDR3 is TGTGCCAGCAGCCAATCTTGGAGGGGGAACACTGAAGCTTTCTTT.